The rows below give T cell receptor beta chains drawn from one sample of a study of blood T cell repertoires in COVID-19. Repertoires were generated with immunoSEQ multiplex PCR, while TCRdb's copy carries only in-frame clones and drops some. The sample yields approximately 62,000 clones, roughly 77% seen once. What was sequenced was peripheral blood. All receptors come from a man older than 75 with acute or convalescent COVID-19. Each CDR3 is given with its conserved first and last residue. Each record gives: V gene, J gene, D gene, CDR3 length, clone size, CDR3 DNA, CDR3 protein. A D gene is named only where the DNA matches it firmly. Where a row states a size, it is once, few, many or the class of an expanded clone; other rows omit it.

V gene: TRBV19; J gene: TRBJ1-1; D gene: NA; CDR3 length: 13; clone size: NA; CDR3 DNA: TGTGCCAGTAGTGACAACGTGAACACTGAAGCTTTCTTT; CDR3 protein: CASSDNVNTEAFF
V gene: TRBV21-1; J gene: TRBJ2-7; D gene: NA; CDR3 length: 15; clone size: NA; CDR3 DNA: TGTGCCAGCAGCAAAGCACAGGGAACCTCCTACGAGCAGTACTTC; CDR3 protein: CASSKAQGTSYEQYF
V gene: TRBV18; J gene: TRBJ2-1; D gene: NA; CDR3 length: 15; clone size: NA; CDR3 DNA: TGTGCCAGCTCACCAAGTGTACAGGGTAGCAATGAGCAGTTCTTC; CDR3 protein: CASSPSVQGSNEQFF
V gene: TRBV4-1; J gene: TRBJ1-1; D gene: TRBD1; CDR3 length: 18; clone size: NA; CDR3 DNA: TGCGCCAGCAGCCAAGGGGGGACAGGGGGTTTGCGTAACACTGAAGCTTTCTTT; CDR3 protein: CASSQGGTGGLRNTEAFF
V gene: TRBV3-1/TRBV3-2; J gene: TRBJ2-3; D gene: NA; CDR3 length: 13; clone size: few; CDR3 DNA: TGTGCCAGCAGCTCCCAGGGTCCAGATACGCAGTATTTT; CDR3 protein: CASSSQGPDTQYF
V gene: TRBV6-5; J gene: TRBJ1-4; D gene: NA; CDR3 length: 14; clone size: NA; CDR3 DNA: TGTGCCAGCCGAAAGACAGGAACTAATGAAAAACTGTTTTTT; CDR3 protein: CASRKTGTNEKLFF
V gene: TRBV5-1; J gene: TRBJ2-6; D gene: NA; CDR3 length: 16; clone size: NA; CDR3 DNA: TGCGCCAGCAGCTTGGGAATGGGAGGGGGAGCCAACGTCCTGACTTTC; CDR3 protein: CASSLGMGGGANVLTF
V gene: TRBV28; J gene: TRBJ1-5; D gene: TRBD1; CDR3 length: 17; clone size: NA; CDR3 DNA: TGTGCCAGCAGTTTATTCGTCGGGGGCAGGGGGAGTCAGCCCCAGCATTTT; CDR3 protein: CASSLFVGGRGSQPQHF
V gene: TRBV5-1; J gene: TRBJ2-7; D gene: NA; CDR3 length: 14; clone size: NA; CDR3 DNA: TGCGCCAGCAGCGGGGATGGAGGTTACCACGAGCAGTACTTC; CDR3 protein: CASSGDGGYHEQYF
V gene: TRBV18; J gene: TRBJ1-1; D gene: NA; CDR3 length: 14; clone size: NA; CDR3 DNA: TGTGCCAGCCTCGAAACATTTGCGAACACTGAAGCTTTCTTT; CDR3 protein: CASLETFANTEAFF
V gene: TRBV10-1; J gene: TRBJ2-3; D gene: TRBD2; CDR3 length: 15; clone size: NA; CDR3 DNA: TGCGCCAGCAGTGAAGGGAGGGTCCAGGCAGATACGCAGTATTTT; CDR3 protein: CASSEGRVQADTQYF
V gene: TRBV4-1; J gene: TRBJ1-1; D gene: TRBD1; CDR3 length: 15; clone size: NA; CDR3 DNA: TGCGCCAGCAGCCACTATAGACAGGGGAACACTGAAGCTTTCTTT; CDR3 protein: CASSHYRQGNTEAFF
V gene: TRBV24-1; J gene: TRBJ2-3; D gene: TRBD1; CDR3 length: 16; clone size: NA; CDR3 DNA: TGTGCCACCAGTGATCCGGGACAGGGGAACACAGATACGCAGTATTTT; CDR3 protein: CATSDPGQGNTDTQYF
V gene: TRBV4-1; J gene: TRBJ1-4; D gene: TRBD1; CDR3 length: 18; clone size: NA; CDR3 DNA: TGCGCCAGCAGCCAAGATACCCGAAGGACAGGGATAAATGAAAAACTGTTTTTT; CDR3 protein: CASSQDTRRTGINEKLFF
V gene: TRBV7-9; J gene: TRBJ1-5; D gene: NA; CDR3 length: 13; clone size: NA; CDR3 DNA: TGTGCCAGCAGCCTTCTGCCAGGGCAGCCCCAGCATTTT; CDR3 protein: CASSLLPGQPQHF
V gene: TRBV5-1; J gene: TRBJ1-6; D gene: TRBD1; CDR3 length: 16; clone size: NA; CDR3 DNA: TGCGCCAGCAGATCCGGGACAGGGGGCGGTAATTCACCCCTCCACTTT; CDR3 protein: CASRSGTGGGNSPLHF
V gene: TRBV2; J gene: TRBJ1-4; D gene: TRBD1; CDR3 length: 15; clone size: few; CDR3 DNA: TGTGCCAGCAGGCCGACAGGGGCGAGGGGGGAAAAACTGTTTTTT; CDR3 protein: CASRPTGARGEKLFF
V gene: TRBV9; J gene: TRBJ2-3; D gene: NA; CDR3 length: 14; clone size: NA; CDR3 DNA: TGTGCCAGCAGCGTAGGGTCGGGGTACGATACGCAGTATTTT; CDR3 protein: CASSVGSGYDTQYF
V gene: TRBV7-8; J gene: TRBJ1-4; D gene: NA; CDR3 length: 15; clone size: NA; CDR3 DNA: TGTGCCAGCAGCCCCTTCGAGGTGTTTAATGAAAAACTGTTTTTT; CDR3 protein: CASSPFEVFNEKLFF
V gene: TRBV2; J gene: TRBJ2-1; D gene: NA; CDR3 length: 13; clone size: once; CDR3 DNA: TGTGCCAGCAGTGAAGGGGCTTTTGGGGAGCAGTTCTTC; CDR3 protein: CASSEGAFGEQFF
V gene: TRBV18; J gene: TRBJ2-7; D gene: NA; CDR3 length: 13; clone size: NA; CDR3 DNA: TGTGCCAGCTCACCAAAGGGGGACTACGAGCAGTACTTC; CDR3 protein: CASSPKGDYEQYF
V gene: TRBV19; J gene: TRBJ1-3; D gene: NA; CDR3 length: 14; clone size: NA; CDR3 DNA: TGTGCCAGTGGCTGGGGCTACTCTGGAAACACCATATATTTT; CDR3 protein: CASGWGYSGNTIYF
V gene: TRBV7-9; J gene: TRBJ1-2; D gene: NA; CDR3 length: 16; clone size: NA; CDR3 DNA: TGTGCCAGCAGCTTGGAGGCCGGGACAACCATTCGGGGCTACACCTTC; CDR3 protein: CASSLEAGTTIRGYTF
V gene: TRBV5-1; J gene: TRBJ1-5; D gene: TRBD1; CDR3 length: 18; clone size: few; CDR3 DNA: TGCGCCAGCAGCTTACTCCCCACCGGGACAGGGGGCAATCAGCCCCAGCATTTT; CDR3 protein: CASSLLPTGTGGNQPQHF
V gene: TRBV11-2; J gene: TRBJ1-2; D gene: NA; CDR3 length: 12; clone size: NA; CDR3 DNA: TGTGCCAGCAGCTTAGTTGACGCGGGCCCTACCTTC; CDR3 protein: CASSLVDAGPTF
V gene: TRBV2; J gene: TRBJ2-7; D gene: TRBD1; CDR3 length: 13; clone size: once; CDR3 DNA: TGTGCCAGCTCCCGGGACAGGGGTTACGAGCAGTACTTC; CDR3 protein: CASSRDRGYEQYF
V gene: TRBV9; J gene: TRBJ1-4; D gene: TRBD1; CDR3 length: 15; clone size: NA; CDR3 DNA: TGTGCCAGCAGCCCAGGGACAGCAACTAATGAAAAACTGTTTTTT; CDR3 protein: CASSPGTATNEKLFF
V gene: TRBV2; J gene: TRBJ1-3; D gene: TRBD1; CDR3 length: 15; clone size: NA; CDR3 DNA: TGTGCCAGCAGTGCTAACAGGGGCGCTGGAAACACCATATATTTT; CDR3 protein: CASSANRGAGNTIYF
V gene: TRBV19; J gene: TRBJ1-2; D gene: NA; CDR3 length: 15; clone size: NA; CDR3 DNA: TGTGCCAGTAGTACCAACTACGTCGGTGGCTATGGCTACACCTTC; CDR3 protein: CASSTNYVGGYGYTF
V gene: TRBV12-3/TRBV12-4; J gene: TRBJ2-7; D gene: NA; CDR3 length: 11; clone size: once; CDR3 DNA: TGTGCCAGCAGTTCGGGGTTGAAGCAGTACTTC; CDR3 protein: CASSSGLKQYF